This is a list of T cell receptor beta chains from one sample in a study of cytomegalovirus exposure and HLA in healthy donors. Generated by immunoSEQ multiplex PCR, the TCRdb table keeps only in-frame clones and is missing some. The sample includes 110,000 to 150,000 clones, over 80% of them seen just once. Sequencing used PBMCs. The receptors were sampled from a female donor in good health and CMV-seronegative. Both conserved end residues are part of each CDR3.

>TRBV14|TRBJ2-5
CASSQDLKGETQYF
>TRBV9|TRBJ2-3
CASNIGGTDTQYF
>TRBV7-9|TRBJ2-7
CASSSLPRTGDFNEQYF
>TRBV7-2|TRBJ1-5
CASSLVGGWGNQPQHF
>TRBV28|TRBJ2-1
CASSSLAGWTDEQFF
>TRBV15|TRBJ2-7
CATSRKLASSSYEQYF
>TRBV5-1|TRBJ1-4
CASSLAGQTNEKLFF
>TRBV5-6|TRBJ1-5
CASSLELGSGNNQPQHF
>TRBV15|TRBJ2-7
CATSRDSTGRSSYEQYF
>TRBV2|TRBJ2-2
CASTPLASNTGELFF
>TRBV29-1|TRBJ2-2
CSVAGATGELFF
>TRBV18|TRBJ1-1
CASSPMAGIEAFF
>TRBV15|TRBJ1-1
CATSRDILEGTMNTEAFF
>TRBV19|TRBJ2-3
CASSIGGGASTDTQYF
>TRBV6-1|TRBJ1-2
CASSELGRLYGYTF
>TRBV6-5|TRBJ2-1
CASSSSGYSSYNEQFF
>TRBV5-4|TRBJ1-1
CASSLGQGTNTEAFF